The TCR beta chain under discussion was sequenced for a study of OX40 agonist ivuxolimab in advanced cancers. Overall study context: Allowance was made for prior anti-PD-1, anti-PD-L1 or anti-CTLA-4 therapy, and roughly 39% had some. In three patients, partial responses were observed, one with hepatocellular carcinoma and two with cutaneous melanoma.

Germline CDR1 and CDR2: WNHNN and SYGVQD (reference sequence). The CDR3 spans 13 residues. Trimming pared 6 bases from V and 9 bases from J, leaving 12 bases between. Clones were read by immunoSEQ multiplex PCR, and TCRdb kept only the in-frame ones, dropping some. The repertoire includes 70,000 to 95,000 clones, more than 75% of them detected once, and 0.45% to 0.7% sits in the top ten. The source is an adult with an advanced solid tumor such as melanoma, head and neck, liver or kidney cancer. The chain recombines TRBV10-1 with TRBJ1-6; D perhaps matches TRBD1 (6 bases). The sample was CD4+ or CD8+ T cells sorted from blood, taken in a trial of the OX40 agonist ivuxolimab. The CDR3 bases are TGCGCCAGCAGCCCAAACAGGGCTTCACCCCTCCACTTT. It is translated as CASSPNRASPLHF.